What follows are 19 T cell receptor beta chains derived from one specimen sequenced in a study of blood T cell repertoires in COVID-19. The assay was immunoSEQ multiplex PCR, and TCRdb's table has in-frame clones only and misses some. The sample has 150,000 to 200,000 clones; around 82% are singletons. The sequencing sample was made of peripheral blood. The receptors were sampled from a woman aged 40 to 55 with COVID-19, enrolled during active disease.

This sequence joins TRBV6-1 and TRBJ1-3; perhaps TRBD1 as D (5 bases). Germline values: CDR1 MNHNS, CDR2 SASEGT. The CDR3 spans 14 residues. Deletions cut 3 bases from V and 4 bases from J, with 10 bases between. The CDR3 bases are TGTGCCAGCAGTGATTCAGGGTACGGAAACACCATATATTTT. Protein product: CASSDSGYGNTIYF.

The chain is built from TRBV7-3 and TRBJ2-2; TRBD2 agrees at 10 bases. Per the germline V gene, CDR1 is SGHTA and CDR2 is FQGTGA. This CDR3 is 16 amino acids long. Trimming removed 5 bases from V and 2 bases from J; junction bases left unmatched: 5. The CDR3 DNA follows: TGTGCCAGCAGCCCTAGCGGGAGAGCTAACACCGGGGAGCTGTTTTTT. It encodes CASSPSGRANTGELFF. Together with reference TRBV7-3 and TRBJ2-2, the CDR3 gives the full variable domain: GAGVSQTPSNKVTEKGKYVELRCDPISGHTALYWYRQSLGQGPEFLIYFQGTGAADDSGLPNDRFFAVRPEGSVSTLKIQRTERGDSAVYLCASSPSGRANTGELFFGEGSRLTVL.

J is TRBJ2-6 and V is TRBV7-9; no clear D. The CDR3 loop spans 14 amino acids. V was trimmed by 5 bases and J by 2 bases, leaving 7 bases between them. Per germline, CDR1 SEHNR and CDR2 FQNEAQ (reference sequence). The CDR3 is CASSRLAGANVLTF. The DNA for the CDR3 is TGTGCCAGCAGCCGACTGGCTGGGGCCAACGTCCTGACTTTC.

The J gene is TRBJ1-5, the V gene TRBV28; 7 nucleotides line up with TRBD1. Germline V gives CDR1 MDHEN, CDR2 SYDVKM. The V and J ends lost 6 bases and 0 bases, in that order; junction bases with no gene match: 5. The CDR3 has 15 amino acids. CDR3: CASRTTGISNQPQHF. In DNA form, the CDR3 reads TGTGCCAGCAGAACGACAGGGATTAGCAATCAGCCCCAGCATTTT.

V is TRBV27 and J is TRBJ1-1; TRBD1 is a possible D gene (5 bases). The ends were cut back, 1 base at V and 5 bases at J, with 11 bases in the middle. The CDR3 runs 14 residues. CDR1 is MNHEY, CDR2 SMNVEV, per germline (reference sequence). CDR3 region: CASSLLGPSTEAFF. CDR3 in DNA: TGTGCCAGCAGTTTATTGGGGCCGTCTACTGAAGCTTTCTTT.

The genes are TRBV10-3 and TRBJ2-5, with 8 nucleotides matching TRBD2. Germline V gives CDR1 ENHRY, CDR2 SYGVKD. The V gene end was trimmed by 5 bases and the J gene end by 2 bases; junction bases not matched to a gene: 13. CDR3 length: 17 residues. The CDR3 protein is CAISKGLGGGTQETQYF. The CDR3 DNA follows: TGTGCCATCAGTAAGGGGCTGGGCGGGGGGACACAAGAGACCCAGTACTTC.

The chain carries TRBV2 and TRBJ1-3, with D perhaps matching TRBD1 (5 bases). The length of the CDR3 is 17 residues. The germline V gene has CDR1 SNHLY and CDR2 FYNNEI. Trimming took off 2 bases at V and 0 bases at J, with 14 bases between the two ends. The CDR3 protein is CASSEIMVGHSGNTIYF. As DNA, the CDR3 is TGTGCCAGCAGTGAAATTATGGTCGGACACTCTGGAAACACCATATATTTT.

The rearrangement links TRBV7-6 to TRBJ1-3; TRBD1 might be the D (6 bases). This CDR3 contains 15 residues. The germline CDR1 and CDR2 sequences are SGHVS and FNYEAQ. Trimming took 2 bases from V and 3 from J, leaving 11 bases between them. The CDR3 sequence is CASSLISDSGNTIYF. The DNA of the CDR3 is TGTGCCAGCAGCTTAATATCGGACAGTGGAAACACCATATATTTT.

The rearrangement links TRBV5-4 to TRBJ2-5, with D possibly being TRBD2 (6 bases). Looked up from germline, CDR1 is SGHNT and CDR2 is YYREEE (reference sequence). With 2 bases removed from V and 3 bases from J, the gap between germline ends came to 11 bases. CDR3 length: 14 amino acids. The CDR3: CASSLRTGEETQYF. DNA for the CDR3: TGTGCCAGCAGCTTACGAACGGGAGAAGAGACCCAGTACTTC.

The chain combines TRBV7-8 with TRBJ2-1; tentatively, D is TRBD2 (6 bases). The CDR3 sequence is 15 residues long. Per germline, CDR1 SGHVS and CDR2 FQNEAQ. V was cut by 5 bases and J by 5 bases, with 16 bases left in between. CDR3 residues: CASSPGLLFDNEQFF. DNA for the CDR3: TGTGCCAGCAGCCCGGGACTCCTTTTCGACAATGAGCAGTTCTTC. Drawing the rest from reference TRBV7-8 and TRBJ2-1, the complete variable domain is GAGVSQSPRYKVAKRGQDVALRCDPISGHVSLFWYQQALGQGPEFLTYFQNEAQLDKSGLPSDRFFAERPEGSVSTLKIQRTQQEDSAVYLCASSPGLLFDNEQFFGPGTRLTVL.

The genes are TRBV14 and TRBJ2-3, with D possibly being TRBD2 (6 bases). Trimming stripped 4 bases from V and 6 bases from J, with 14 bases between. This CDR3 region has 14 residues. Germline V gene sequence: CDR1 SGHDN, CDR2 FVKESK. CDR3 protein: CASSRGGRWDTQYF. The CDR3 DNA reads as TGTGCCAGCAGCCGGGGAGGACGGTGGGATACGCAGTATTTT.

The DNA for the CDR3 is TGTGCCAGCAGCTTAGACGGGGGATCAACAGATACGCAGTATTTT. This gives the protein CASSLDGGSTDTQYF. V is TRBV7-2 and J is TRBJ2-3, with D perhaps matching TRBD2 (6 bases). The CDR3 is 15 residues long. Deletions cut 1 base from V and 3 bases from J, with 11 bases between. Looked up from germline, CDR1 is SGHTA and CDR2 is FQGNSA.

This clone has only a few counts. V is TRBV6-1 and J is TRBJ2-1, with TRBD2 matching 10 bases. CDR3 length: 18 residues. The V gene end was trimmed by 0 bases and the J gene end by 0 bases; junction bases not matched to a gene: 5. The germline V gene encodes CDR1 MNHNS and CDR2 SASEGT. For the CDR3, the DNA is TGTGCCAGCAGTGAAGCGCTAGCGGGAGTAAGCTCCTACAATGAGCAGTTCTTC. Its translation is CASSEALAGVSSYNEQFF.

The count of this clone is one. The gene calls are TRBV14 and TRBJ2-3; the D gene is possibly TRBD2 (5 bases). The CDR3 runs 16 residues. The V end was cut by 1 base, the J end by 5 bases, with 16 bases between. The germline V gene encodes CDR1 SGHDN and CDR2 FVKESK. CDR3 residues: CASSQARVSRKDTQYF. Here the CDR3 DNA reads TGTGCCAGCAGCCAAGCGCGGGTCTCTAGGAAAGATACGCAGTATTTT.

This clone was picked up a small number of times. The chain has TRBV10-1 and TRBJ2-2; 7 bases are a match to TRBD2. Germline V gene sequence: CDR1 WNHNN, CDR2 SYGVQD (reference sequence). Trimming at V came to 8 bases and at J to 8 bases, leaving 5 bases not matched to a gene. CDR3 size: 12 residues. As DNA, the CDR3 is TGCGCCAGCGGGCGGGAGATTGGGGAGCTGTTTTTT. It yields the protein CASGREIGELFF.

This chain connects TRBV7-2 to TRBJ2-7; the match to TRBD2 covers 10 bases. The germline CDR1 and CDR2 sequences are SGHTA and FQGNSA. This CDR3 has 14 residues. The V and J ends lost 3 bases and 4 bases, in that order; junction bases with no gene match: 3. In DNA form, the CDR3 reads TGTGCCAGCAGCTTCTCTAGCGGGAGTTACGAGCAGTACTTC. This gives the protein CASSFSSGSYEQYF.

V usage is TRBV10-2 and J usage is TRBJ2-5; 13 bases fit TRBD2. The germline CDR1 and CDR2 sequences are WSHSY and SAAADI. Trimming removed 4 bases from V and 3 bases from J; junction bases left unmatched: 14. The CDR3 runs to 19 residues. CDR3 DNA: TGCGCCAGCAGTGGTTTTCCTGCGACTAGCGGGGGGAAAGAAGAGACCCAGTACTTC. This codes for CASSGFPATSGGKEETQYF.

The V gene is TRBV27, the J gene TRBJ1-2; 11 bases line up with TRBD1. The CDR3 runs to 16 residues. Germline V gene lookup returns CDR1 MNHEY and CDR2 SMNVEV (reference sequence). V trimming: 3 bases; J trimming: 5 bases; junction bases outside the gene matches: 8. This chain's CDR3 is CASSLRAGDRGYGYTF. The CDR3 DNA sequence: TGTGCCAGCAGTTTGAGAGCCGGGGACAGGGGGTATGGCTACACCTTC.

The V gene is TRBV4-1, the J gene TRBJ2-1; 7 bases are a match to TRBD1. This CDR3 has 16 residues. Trimming took 2 bases from V and 8 from J; bases not matched to a gene: 12. The germline V gene encodes CDR1 MGHRA and CDR2 YSYEKL. CDR3 protein: CASSQYNRGSFDEQFF. Written as DNA, the CDR3 is TGCGCCAGCAGCCAATATAACAGGGGATCATTCGATGAGCAGTTCTTC.